This note documents a single TCR beta chain sequence. Trimming removed 6 bases from V and 0 bases from J, with 14 bases in between. CDR3 length: 15 residues. Germline lookup yields CDR1 MGHRA and CDR2 YSYEKL. The data were obtained in a study of blood T cells in healthy people across ages. Combining a sample-barcoded 5' primer with a J-beta primer mix, a second PCR ran for roughly 6 to 12 cycles. In TCRdb, the 5' RACE reads were re-called with MiXCR into one record per CDR3 protein. The sample includes 1.5 million or so distinct CDR3 sequences, approximately 43% seen only once; the top ten take about 3.8%.

The sequence derives from a woman younger than 30 in good health. The sample comprised blood. This chain joins TRBV4-1 and TRBJ2-5; tentatively, D is TRBD1 (5 bases). The CDR3, as DNA: TGCGCCAGCAGTCGGACGGACACGTACCAAGAGACCCAGTACTTC. Protein sequence: CASSRTDTYQETQYF.